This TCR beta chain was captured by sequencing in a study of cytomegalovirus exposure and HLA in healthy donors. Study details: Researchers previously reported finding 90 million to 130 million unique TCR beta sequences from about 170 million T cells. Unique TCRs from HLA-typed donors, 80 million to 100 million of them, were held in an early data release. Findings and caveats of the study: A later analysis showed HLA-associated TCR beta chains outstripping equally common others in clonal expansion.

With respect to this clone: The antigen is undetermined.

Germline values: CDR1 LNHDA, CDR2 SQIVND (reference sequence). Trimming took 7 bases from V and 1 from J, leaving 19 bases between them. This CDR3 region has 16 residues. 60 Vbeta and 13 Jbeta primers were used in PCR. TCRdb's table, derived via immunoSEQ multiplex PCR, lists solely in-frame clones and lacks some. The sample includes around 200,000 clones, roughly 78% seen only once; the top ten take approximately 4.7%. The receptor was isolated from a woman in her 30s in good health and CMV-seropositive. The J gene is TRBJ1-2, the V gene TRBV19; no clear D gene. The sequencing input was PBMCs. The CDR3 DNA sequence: TGTGCCAGTATGGGCCCACGTCAGGTCCTTAACTATGGCTACACCTTC. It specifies CASMGPRQVLNYGYTF.